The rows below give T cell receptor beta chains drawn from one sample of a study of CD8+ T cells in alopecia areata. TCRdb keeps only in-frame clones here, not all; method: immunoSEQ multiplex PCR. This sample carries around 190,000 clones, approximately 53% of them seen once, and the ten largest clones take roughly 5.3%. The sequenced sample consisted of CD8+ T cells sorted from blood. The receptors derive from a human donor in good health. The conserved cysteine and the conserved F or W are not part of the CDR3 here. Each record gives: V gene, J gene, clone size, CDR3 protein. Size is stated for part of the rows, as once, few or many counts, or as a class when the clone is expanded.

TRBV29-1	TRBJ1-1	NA	SVEDGTTAGREAF
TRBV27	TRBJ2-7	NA	ASSLTDSLEQY
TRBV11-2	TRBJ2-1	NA	ASSSPDGGGNEQF
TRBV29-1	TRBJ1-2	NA	SVDPAANYGYT
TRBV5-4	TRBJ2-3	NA	ASRVVGAHTDTQY
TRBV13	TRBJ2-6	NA	ASSPLPEELGTNVLT
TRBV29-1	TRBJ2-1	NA	SVGKGAIEQF
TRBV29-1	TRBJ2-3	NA	SALEGSPFTDTQY
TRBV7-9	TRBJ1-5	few	ASSSTDWFYSNQPQH
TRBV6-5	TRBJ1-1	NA	ASSERDRVSF
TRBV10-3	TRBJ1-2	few	AISDTDRVSGYT
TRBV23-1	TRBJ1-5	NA	ASSQPGRGNQPQH
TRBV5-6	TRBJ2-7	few	ASSLALSYEQY
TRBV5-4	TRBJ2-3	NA	ASSGTGGDSTSTDTQY
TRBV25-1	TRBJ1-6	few	ASMAGNSPLH
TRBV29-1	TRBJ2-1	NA	SVVGQGTNEQF
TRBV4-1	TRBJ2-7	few	ASSQMLVRDEQY
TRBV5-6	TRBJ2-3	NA	ASSYGTGVPDTQY
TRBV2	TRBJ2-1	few	ASKLAGGLDEQF
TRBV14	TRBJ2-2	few	ASSPRGRETLTGELF
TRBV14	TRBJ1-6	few	ASSQDFGHNSPLH
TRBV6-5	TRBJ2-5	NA	ASSPQGEETQY
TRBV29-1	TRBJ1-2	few	SVVPDKGLSNYGYT
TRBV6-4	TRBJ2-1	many	ASSDSQGADEQF
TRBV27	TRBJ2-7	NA	ASSPQGSREQY
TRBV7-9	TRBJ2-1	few	ASSPSGVSSYNEQF
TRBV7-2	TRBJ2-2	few	ASSLVETAGELF
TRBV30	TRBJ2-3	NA	AWSIRDRGTDTQY
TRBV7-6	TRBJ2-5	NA	ASSSKDPQETQY
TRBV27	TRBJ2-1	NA	ASSLLGSRYNEQF
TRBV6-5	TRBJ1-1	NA	ASSVGFGTEAF
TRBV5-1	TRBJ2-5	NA	ASSLVLVPETQY
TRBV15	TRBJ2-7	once	ATSRAGGAAEQY
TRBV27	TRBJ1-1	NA	ASSPMRDTEAF
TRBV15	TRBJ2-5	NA	ATSRGQGVNWY
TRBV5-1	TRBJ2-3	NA	ASSFGTSGADTQY
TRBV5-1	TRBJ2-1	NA	ASSLWYYNEQF
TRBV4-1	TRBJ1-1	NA	ASSQSGLGTEAF
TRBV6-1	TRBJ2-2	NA	ASSEAGVPGELF
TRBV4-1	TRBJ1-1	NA	ASSQDWNTEAF
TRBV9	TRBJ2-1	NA	ASSASWPGEQF
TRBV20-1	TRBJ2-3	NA	SSAETDTQY
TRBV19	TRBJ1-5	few	ASSIMGIRRPQH
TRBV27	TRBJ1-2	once	ASSPGQSYGYT
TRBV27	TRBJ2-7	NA	ASSTGLSGGGEQY
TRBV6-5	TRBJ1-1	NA	ASSPGQLNTEAF